The present T cell receptor beta chain was sequenced within a study of blood T cell repertoires in COVID-19. CDR1 LGHNT and CDR2 FRNRAP come from the germline V gene. V trimming: 6 bases; J trimming: 6 bases; junction bases outside the gene matches: 11. This CDR3 contains 15 residues. Data came from immunoSEQ multiplex PCR; TCRdb stores just in-frame clones and leaves some out. In the table there are approximately 97,000 clones, 70% to 90% of which are singletons. Specimen: peripheral blood. The origin of this receptor is a human donor in a cohort sampled during active COVID-19. V gene TRBV12-5 combines with J gene TRBJ2-1; 7 nucleotides match TRBD2. The CDR3 nucleotides are TGTGCTAGTGGCCTCAGCGGGAAGCGTGGCAATGAGCAGTTCTTC. Translation gives CASGLSGKRGNEQFF.